Presented here are 5 T cell receptor beta chains from one specimen sequenced in a study of response to subunit inactivated influenza vaccine. One entry per CDR3 protein results from TCRdb running MiXCR on the RT-PCR reads. The sample includes about 540,000 distinct CDR3 sequences, 12% to 15% of them seen just once. Material: PBMCs from blood, obtained approximately 13 days after vaccination. The receptors were gathered from a man aged 45 to 65 who received an inactivated influenza vaccine.

The gene calls are TRBV12-3 or TRBV12-4 and TRBJ2-3; 8 bases fit TRBD2. CDR3 length: 16 amino acids. With V trimmed by 6 bases and J by 3 bases, 11 bases remained unmatched. This CDR3 reads CASSLFAGGATDTQYF. CDR3 sequence (DNA): TGTGCCAGCAGCCTTTTCGCCGGGGGGGCGACAGATACGCAGTATTTT.

The gene calls are TRBV28 and TRBJ1-2; D not certain. CDR1 and CDR2 (germline): MDHEN, SYDVKM. V was pared by 7 bases and J by 7 bases, with 13 bases between. CDR3 length equals 12 residues. In DNA, the CDR3 is TGTGCCAGCACCGCCGGGCGCAGTGGCTACACCTTC. The encoded protein is CASTAGRSGYTF.

This clonotype has only a few counts. The chain joins TRBV12-3 or TRBV12-4 to TRBJ1-6; D call uncertain. CDR3 length: 14 residues. V gave up 2 bases and J gave up 4 bases, with 6 bases separating them. CDR3 sequence reads: CASSLSGYNSPLHF. DNA of the CDR3: TGTGCCAGCAGTTTAAGCGGGTATAATTCACCCCTCCACTTT.

The chain recombines TRBV20-1 with TRBJ2-3; 10 bases match TRBD2. CDR3 length equals 18 residues. Germline V gene sequence: CDR1 DFQATT, CDR2 SNEGSKA (reference sequence). Trimming took 0 bases from V and 0 from J; bases not matched to a gene: 9. CDR3 DNA sequence: TGCAGTGCTAGAGATCTCCTAGCGGGAGCACTAAGCACAGATACGCAGTATTTT. Protein product: CSARDLLAGALSTDTQYF.

This clonotype has only a few counts. The chain employs TRBV7-2 and TRBJ2-3; tentatively, D is TRBD1 (5 bases). The ends were cut back, 2 bases at V and 0 bases at J, with 15 bases in the middle. From germline, CDR1 is SGHTA and CDR2 FQGNSA. The CDR3 totals 17 residues. The CDR3: CASSLKRGWGSTDTQYF. The CDR3 DNA reads TGTGCCAGCAGCTTAAAAAGGGGCTGGGGTAGCACAGATACGCAGTATTTT.